The TCR beta chain under discussion was sequenced for a study of vaccination and CD4 T cells after COVID-19. Regarding the study as a whole: Looking at convalescent patients, a median roughly 83% of reactive clones were present only post-vaccination. Spike mono-reactivity was the property of 304 of 307 vaccine-specific clones in convalescent patients.

For this clonotype: The antigen is not known.

Stated treatment: approximately 9-day PBMC culture with coronavirus spike peptide pools or control peptides (ViraFEST assay). Negative selection recovered the CD4+ T cells once they had spent 10 days in culture. At the Johns Hopkins FTIC core, DNA taken from cultured CD4+ T cells was sequenced by way of the Oncomine TCR Beta short-read assay. TCRdb re-derived calls from the PCR reads in MiXCR, one entry per CDR3 protein. The sample carries tens of thousands of distinct CDR3 sequences, 70% recorded once. The J segment lost 6 bases and the V segment lost 0 bases, leaving 16 bases of the junction unmatched. Germline CDR1 and CDR2: LNHNV and YYDKDF (reference sequence). The CDR3 extends over 20 amino acids.

Input material: CD4+ T cells from blood, cultured in vitro. The gene calls are TRBV15 and TRBJ2-2, with 10 bases lining up with TRBD1. This TCR was recovered from a human donor who had recovered from COVID-19. As DNA, the CDR3 is TGTGCCACCAGCAGAGATGAGAGGGTTTTGGACAGGGGGATCCCCGGGGAGCTGTTTTTT. Amino acids: CATSRDERVLDRGIPGELFF.